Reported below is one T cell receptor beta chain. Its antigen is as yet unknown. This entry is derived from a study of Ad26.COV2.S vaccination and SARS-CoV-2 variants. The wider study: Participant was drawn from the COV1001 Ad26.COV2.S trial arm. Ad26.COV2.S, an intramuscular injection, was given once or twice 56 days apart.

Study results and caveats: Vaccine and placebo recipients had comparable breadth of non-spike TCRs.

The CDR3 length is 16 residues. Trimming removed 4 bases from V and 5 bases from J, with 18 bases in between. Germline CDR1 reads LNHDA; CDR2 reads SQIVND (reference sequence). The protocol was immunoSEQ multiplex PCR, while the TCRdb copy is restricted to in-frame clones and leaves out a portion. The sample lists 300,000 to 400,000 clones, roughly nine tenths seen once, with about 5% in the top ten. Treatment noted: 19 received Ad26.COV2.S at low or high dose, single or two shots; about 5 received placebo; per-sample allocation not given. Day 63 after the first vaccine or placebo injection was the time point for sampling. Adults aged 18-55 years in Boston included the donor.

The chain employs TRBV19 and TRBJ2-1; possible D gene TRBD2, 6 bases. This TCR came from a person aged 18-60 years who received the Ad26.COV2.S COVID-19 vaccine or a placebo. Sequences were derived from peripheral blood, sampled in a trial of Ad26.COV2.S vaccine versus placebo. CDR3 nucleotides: TGTGCCAGTAGTAGAGAATCGGGGGTTGTAGACAATGAGCAGTTCTTC. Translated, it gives CASSRESGVVDNEQFF. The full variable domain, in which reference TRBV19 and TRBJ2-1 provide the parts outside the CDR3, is DGGITQSPKYLFRKEGQNVTLSCEQNLNHDAMYWYRQDPGQGLRLIYYSQIVNDFQKGDIAEGYSVSREKKESFPLTVTSAQKNPTAFYLCASSRESGVVDNEQFFGPGTRLTVL.